This T cell receptor beta chain was identified during a study of T-cell reconstitution after alpha-beta-depleted transplantation in children. Study conclusions and caveats: Several hundred rapidly expanded clones from non-depleted graft cells reportedly supplied alpha-beta T cells about two months post-transplant. The authors attributed T-cell counts and diversity one year after transplant mostly to newly produced T cells.

It was with unique molecular identifiers that the TCRbeta library was prepared. From the PCR reads, TCRdb called clonotypes with MiXCR, one entry per CDR3 protein. The sample records a few hundred thousand distinct CDR3 sequences, over 25% being singletons. This clonotype was observed a handful of times. Its cognate antigen is unknown. There are 16 residues in the CDR3. V gave up 4 bases and J gave up 1 base, with 17 bases separating them. Germline loops: CDR1 SGHRS, CDR2 YFSETQ. The chain has TRBV5-1 and TRBJ1-2; D is undetermined. This specimen consisted of PBMCs, obtained before TCRalphabeta/CD19-depleted stem cell transplant. The clonotype originates from a boy under three years old with Wiskott-Aldrich syndrome, due to receive a stem cell transplant. This chain's CDR3 is CASSQTTKTFNYGYTF. The DNA of the CDR3 is TGCGCCAGCAGCCAAACTACGAAGACCTTTAACTATGGCTACACCTTC.